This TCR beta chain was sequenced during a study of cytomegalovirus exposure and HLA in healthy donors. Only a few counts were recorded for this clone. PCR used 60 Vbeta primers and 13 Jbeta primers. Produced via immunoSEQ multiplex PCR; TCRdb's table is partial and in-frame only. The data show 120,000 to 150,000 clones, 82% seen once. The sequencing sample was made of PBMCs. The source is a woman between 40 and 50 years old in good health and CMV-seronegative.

The DNA of the CDR3 is TGCGCCAGCAGCTCGGGAACTATCCCCACAGATACGCAGTATTTT. It specifies CASSSGTIPTDTQYF. The chain employs TRBV5-1 and TRBJ2-3; maybe TRBD2 (5 bases). The length of the CDR3 is 15 residues. Germline values: CDR1 SGHRS, CDR2 YFSETQ. V lost 3 bases, J lost 2 bases, and 13 bases lay in between.